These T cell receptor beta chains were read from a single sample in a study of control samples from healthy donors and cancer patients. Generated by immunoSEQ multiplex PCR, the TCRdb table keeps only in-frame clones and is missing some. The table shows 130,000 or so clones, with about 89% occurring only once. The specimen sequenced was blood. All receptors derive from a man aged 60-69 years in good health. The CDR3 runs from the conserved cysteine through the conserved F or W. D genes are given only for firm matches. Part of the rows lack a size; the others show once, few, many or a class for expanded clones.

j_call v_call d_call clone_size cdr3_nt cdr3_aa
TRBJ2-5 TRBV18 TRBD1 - TGTGCCAGCTCACATGGACAGGGCCAAGAGACCCAGTACTTC CASSHGQGQETQYF
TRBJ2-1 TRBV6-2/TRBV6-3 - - TGTGCCAGCAGTTATCTAGGACGAAACAATGAGCAGTTCTTC CASSYLGRNNEQFF
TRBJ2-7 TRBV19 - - TGTGCCAGTAGCAGTACGGGGCTTAGGGTCGAGCAGTACTTC CASSSTGLRVEQYF
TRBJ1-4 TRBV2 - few TGTGCCAGCAGGGGACAATCAAGTGAAAAACTGTTTTTT CASRGQSSEKLFF
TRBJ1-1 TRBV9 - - TGTGCCAGCAGCGTAAAACAGGGCCCTGAAGCTTTCTTT CASSVKQGPEAFF
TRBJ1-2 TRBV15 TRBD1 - TGTGCCACCAGCCGACAAGACCGGGACAGGTCAGATGGCTACACCTTC CATSRQDRDRSDGYTF
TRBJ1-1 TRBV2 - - TGTGCCAGCAAGGTGGCAGAGATCACTGAAGCTTTCTTT CASKVAEITEAFF
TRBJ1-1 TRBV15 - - TGTGCCACCAGCCCAGACCGTAGCACTGAAGCTTTCTTT CATSPDRSTEAFF
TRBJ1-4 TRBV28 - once TGTGCCAGCAGTTTGCCACCAACTAATGAAAAACTGTTTTTT CASSLPPTNEKLFF
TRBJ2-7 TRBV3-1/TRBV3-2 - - TGTGCCAGCACCAACAAGTTGGGGATGAGGCCCCCAAAGCAGTACTTC CASTNKLGMRPPKQYF
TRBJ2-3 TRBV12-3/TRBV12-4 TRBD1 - TGTGCCAGCAGTCCCGGACAGGGTGGGGTGCTTTTT CASSPGQGGVLF
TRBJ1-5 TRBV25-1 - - TGTGCCAGCGGTCCTTTAGTGGATAGCAATCAGCCCCAGCATTTT CASGPLVDSNQPQHF
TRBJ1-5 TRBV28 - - TGTGCCAGCAGTTTTGGGGGATCGTTGGGTCAGCCCCAGCATTTT CASSFGGSLGQPQHF
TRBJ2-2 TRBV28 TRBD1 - TGTGCCAGCAGGTACAGGGGGCTCGCCGGGGAGCTGTTTTTT CASRYRGLAGELFF
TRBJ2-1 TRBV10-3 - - TGTGCCATCAGTGGTGGCCAGAGCTCCTACAATGAGCAGTTCTTC CAISGGQSSYNEQFF
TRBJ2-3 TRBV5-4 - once TGTGCCAGCATTGACACCTCCAAGTCGGATACGCAGTATTTT CASIDTSKSDTQYF
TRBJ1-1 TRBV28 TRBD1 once TGTGCCAGCAGGACCCGGGACAGACAGAACACTGAAGCTTTCTTT CASRTRDRQNTEAFF
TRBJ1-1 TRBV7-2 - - TGTGCCAGCAGCCCCAGCCTAGGGGGGGTTGAAGCTTTCTTT CASSPSLGGVEAFF
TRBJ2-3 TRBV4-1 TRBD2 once TGCGCCAGCAGCCAAGGGGTAAAAGCGGGGGGGCCGGCAGATACGCAGTATTTT CASSQGVKAGGPADTQYF
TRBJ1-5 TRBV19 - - TGTGCCAGTAGTTCCCAGGCGGGTCAGCCCCAGCATTTT CASSSQAGQPQHF
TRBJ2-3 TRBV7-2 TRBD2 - TGTGCCAGCAGCTTAGCACTAGCGGGTTATACGCAGTATTTT CASSLALAGYTQYF
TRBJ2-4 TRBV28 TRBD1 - TGTGCCAGCAGGGGACCCCTTGGGACAGGGAGAAACATTCAGTACTTC CASRGPLGTGRNIQYF
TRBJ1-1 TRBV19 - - TGTGCCAGTAGTGCCGGTGGTAGAAACACTGAAGCTTTCTTT CASSAGGRNTEAFF
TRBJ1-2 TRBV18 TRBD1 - TGTGCCAGCTCCCCCATGACGACAGGGGGAAACTATGGCTACACCTTC CASSPMTTGGNYGYTF
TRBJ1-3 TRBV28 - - TGTGCCAGCAGTCCCCTTGCTCAGGGAGCAGGAAACACCATATATTTT CASSPLAQGAGNTIYF
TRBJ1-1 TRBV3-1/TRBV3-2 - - TGTGCCAGCAGCCAAGAATCAAGGGGTGGCACTGAAGCTTTCTTT CASSQESRGGTEAFF
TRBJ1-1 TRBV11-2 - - TGTGCCAGCAGCTTGGCGGGGGGGCGAGTCACTGAAGCTTTCTTT CASSLAGGRVTEAFF
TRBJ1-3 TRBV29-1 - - TGCAGCGTTGAAACTCGGGGCAGGGACTTTTCGGGAAACACCATATATTTT CSVETRGRDFSGNTIYF
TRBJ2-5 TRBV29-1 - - TGCAGCGTTGGCGGACGATGGGGGCCACGAAGGGAGACCCAGTACTTC CSVGGRWGPRRETQYF
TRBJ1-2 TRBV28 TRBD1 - TGTGCCAGCAGAACAGGGGCACTCCATGGCTACACCTTC CASRTGALHGYTF
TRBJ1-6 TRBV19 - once TGTGCCAGTAGTATACCCTCATTGAATAATTCACCCCTCCACTTT CASSIPSLNNSPLHF
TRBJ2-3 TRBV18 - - TGTGCCAGCTCACCACCGTGGGGGGCTATAGATACGCAGTATTTT CASSPPWGAIDTQYF
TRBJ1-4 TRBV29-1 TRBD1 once TGCAGCGTGGGACAGGGGGGTCGTAATGAAAAACTGTTTTTT CSVGQGGRNEKLFF
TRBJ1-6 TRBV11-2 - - TGTGCCAGCAGCTTAGACAGGAATTCACCCCTCCACTTT CASSLDRNSPLHF
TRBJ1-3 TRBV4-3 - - TGCGCCAGCAGCCAAGACCTCGCGTTAAACACCATATATTTT CASSQDLALNTIYF
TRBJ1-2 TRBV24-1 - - TGTGCCACCAGTGGACAAACAGGTGTACGCGCCTATGGCTACACCTTC CATSGQTGVRAYGYTF
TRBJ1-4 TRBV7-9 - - TGTGCCAGCAGCTCTGGGGTAATTTCAGGGTACGAAAAACTGTTTTTT CASSSGVISGYEKLFF
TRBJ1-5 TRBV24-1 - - TGTGCCACCGGTCCCATGGCAGGGGTGAGTCAGCCCCAGCATTTT CATGPMAGVSQPQHF
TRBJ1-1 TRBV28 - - TGTGCCAGCAGCTCTCCGGGACAAAACACTGAAGCTTTCTTT CASSSPGQNTEAFF
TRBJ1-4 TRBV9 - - TGTGCCAGCAGCGTAGGGTCCTTCGGGGGTGAAAAACTGTTTTTT CASSVGSFGGEKLFF
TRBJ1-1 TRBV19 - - TGTGCCAGTAGTAATCAGGGGCAAACTGAAGCTTTCTTT CASSNQGQTEAFF
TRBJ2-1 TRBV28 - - TGTGCCAGCAGGAGTACAATCAATGAGCAGTTCTTC CASRSTINEQFF
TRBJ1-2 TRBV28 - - TGTGCCAGCAGACAACATCCCCGAGGCTACACCTTC CASRQHPRGYTF
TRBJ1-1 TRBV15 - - TGTGCCACCAGCAGGGTGGGTAGGGCTGAAGCTTTCTTT CATSRVGRAEAFF
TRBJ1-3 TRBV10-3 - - TGTGCCATCAGTGAGCGGGCCAGCTCTGGAAACACCATATATTTT CAISERASSGNTIYF
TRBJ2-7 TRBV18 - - TGTGCCAGCTCACAGACAGAGCTCTCCTACGAGCAGTACTTC CASSQTELSYEQYF
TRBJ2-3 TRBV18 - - TGTGCCAGCTCAGCAACAGGAGTTAGCACAGATGCGCAGTATTTT CASSATGVSTDAQYF
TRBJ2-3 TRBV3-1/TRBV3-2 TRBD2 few TGTGCCAGCAGCCAAGATACGGGGGGTACGCAGTATTTT CASSQDTGGTQYF
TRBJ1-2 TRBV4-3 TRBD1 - TGCGCCAGCAGCCAAGGTCTCGGGAGTGGACACGGGACAGGTAGAACCTATGGCTACACCTTC CASSQGLGSGHGTGRTYGYTF
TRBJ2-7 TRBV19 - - TGTGCCAGTAACCAAGGGGGACTGTCCTACGAGCAGTACTTC CASNQGGLSYEQYF
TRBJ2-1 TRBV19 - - TGTGCCAGTAGTACGGGACTTTACAATGAGCAGTTCTTC CASSTGLYNEQFF
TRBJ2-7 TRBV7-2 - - TGTGCCAGCAGCTTAGTTCCCGGGGCCTACGAGCAGTACTTC CASSLVPGAYEQYF
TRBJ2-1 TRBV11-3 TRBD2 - TGTGCCAGCAGCACAGGGACTAGCGGGGGCTACAATGAGCAGTTCTTC CASSTGTSGGYNEQFF
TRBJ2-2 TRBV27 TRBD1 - TGTGCCAGCACCCCAGGGGGGACAGGGCGAACCGGGGAGCTGTTTTTT CASTPGGTGRTGELFF
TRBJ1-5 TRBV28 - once TGTGCCAGCAGACTAGACAGGAGGTACAATCAGCCCCAGCATTTT CASRLDRRYNQPQHF
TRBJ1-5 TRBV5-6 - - TGTGCCAGCAGCACTGGGGGCGCAACTCAGCCCCAGCATTTT CASSTGGATQPQHF
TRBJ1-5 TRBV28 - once TGTGCCAGCAGTTTTTCGTCCCGGGGTAGCAATCAGCCCCAGCATTTT CASSFSSRGSNQPQHF
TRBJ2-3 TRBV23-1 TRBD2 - TGCGCCAGCAGTGCCTGGACTAGCGGGGCCCCCTTCAGCACAGATACGCAGTATTTT CASSAWTSGAPFSTDTQYF